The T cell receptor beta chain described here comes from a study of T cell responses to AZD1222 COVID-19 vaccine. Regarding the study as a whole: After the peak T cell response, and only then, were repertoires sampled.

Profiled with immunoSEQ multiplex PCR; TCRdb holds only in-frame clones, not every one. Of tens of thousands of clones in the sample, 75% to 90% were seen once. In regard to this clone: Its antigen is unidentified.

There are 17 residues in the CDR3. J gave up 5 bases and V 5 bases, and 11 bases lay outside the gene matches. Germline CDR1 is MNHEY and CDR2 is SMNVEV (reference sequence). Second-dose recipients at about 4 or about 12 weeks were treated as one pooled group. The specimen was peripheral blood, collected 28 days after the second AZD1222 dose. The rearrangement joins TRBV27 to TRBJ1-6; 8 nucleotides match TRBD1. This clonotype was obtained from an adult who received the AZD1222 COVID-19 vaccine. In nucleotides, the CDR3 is TGTGCCAGCAGTATCCGACAGGGGCGCCGAGATAATTCACCCCTCCACTTT. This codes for CASSIRQGRRDNSPLHF.